A single sample gave rise to the 28 T cell receptor beta chains below, sequenced in a study of T-cell memory formation after mild COVID-19 (dated by TCRdb to the early 2020s). Library prep was done by 5' RACE. TCRdb lists the instrument as Illumina NovaSeq 6000. TCRdb redid the processing of the public reads, applying fastp at Q25 and MiXCR, and retained in-frame beta chains. Rows matching on CDR3 protein sequence are summarized as one entry with the most common DNA and genes. This sample gives roughly 200,000 distinct CDR3 sequences in total; about 20% of them show up just once. The ten most abundant clones make up 23% of the sample. The sequenced sample was PBMCs or a T cell subset sorted from them (not recorded which). The receptors derive from an adult woman who had mild COVID-19 (a few samples of this study predate the infection). The sample titles of this study are shuffled in the database, so cell type and time point are left out; the donor was told from shared clones.

This clonotype has just a few counts. The chain recombines TRBV4-1 with TRBJ2-5; D unclear. V dropped 4 bases and J dropped 10 bases, with 16 bases sitting between them. The CDR3 contains 13 residues. CDR1 and CDR2 from the germline V gene are MGHRA and YSYEKL. The CDR3 region has the DNA TGCGCCAGCAGCCCTGGCCCATTTAGTGGCCAGTACTTC. This translates into CASSPGPFSGQYF.

This clonotype was counted a few times. This chain uses TRBV5-1 with TRBJ2-6, with unresolved D. CDR1 and CDR2 from the germline V gene are SGHRS and YFSETQ. With 6 bases removed from V and 2 bases from J, the gap between germline ends came to 9 bases. The CDR3 spans 14 residues. CDR3 protein: CASIWVPGANVLTF. CDR3 nucleotide sequence: TGCGCCAGCATCTGGGTACCTGGGGCCAACGTCCTGACTTTC.

This clonotype was observed a handful of times. The chain combines TRBV7-8 with TRBJ1-2, with D unclear. This CDR3 is 15 amino acids long. The V end was cut by 5 bases, the J end by 2 bases, with 15 bases between. Per the germline V gene, CDR1 is SGHVS and CDR2 is FQNEAQ. The CDR3 region is CASSVLGMENYGYTF. CDR3 bases: TGTGCCAGCAGCGTTTTAGGGATGGAAAACTATGGCTACACCTTC.

In its sample, this clonotype was seen many times. The chain has TRBV29-1 and TRBJ2-7; D gene unclear. Germline CDR1 and CDR2: SQVTM and ANQGSEA. CDR3 size: 11 residues. Trimming stripped 4 bases from V and 6 bases from J, with 10 bases between. CDR3 in DNA: TGCAGCGTTGCGGTAAATGGCGAGCAGTACTTC. Encoded protein: CSVAVNGEQYF.

This clonotype was observed a handful of times. Here the CDR3 DNA reads TGTGCCAGCAGCGTGCCCGGGGGCGGCAATGAGCAGTTCTTC. Its protein product is CASSVPGGGNEQFF. The gene calls are TRBV7-9 and TRBJ2-1; the D call may be TRBD1 or TRBD2 (6 bases each). Germline lookup yields CDR1 SEHNR and CDR2 FQNEAQ (reference sequence). There are 14 residues in the CDR3. V was clipped by 5 bases and J by 6 bases, with 14 bases between them.

The chain combines TRBV12-3 or TRBV12-4 with TRBJ1-1, with D tentatively TRBD1 (5 bases). This CDR3 is built from 14 residues. Trimming stripped 3 bases from V and 3 bases from J, with 11 bases between. CDR3 DNA sequence: TGTGCCAGCAGTTTTGTAGGGGTTGACACTGAAGCTTTCTTT. Translating it yields CASSFVGVDTEAFF.

This clonotype was seen a few times. The chain has TRBV30 and TRBJ2-7; 10 nucleotides align to TRBD2. Per germline, CDR1 GTSNPN and CDR2 SVGIG (reference sequence). This CDR3 is built from 19 residues. Unmatched junction bases numbered 21, after V lost 2 bases and J lost 5 bases. The CDR3 loop is CAWSPILWVAGGGLDEQYF. The CDR3 bases are TGTGCCTGGAGTCCAATCCTGTGGGTAGCGGGAGGAGGATTGGACGAGCAGTACTTC.

The CDR3 is CASSEGLATYNEQFF. In DNA, the CDR3 is TGTGCCAGCTCCGAGGGACTAGCGACCTACAATGAGCAGTTCTTC. The chain joins TRBV7-8 to TRBJ2-1, with TRBD2 matching over 10 bases. The CDR3 runs 15 residues. Germline V CDR1 and CDR2: SGHVS, FQNEAQ. Trimming removed 8 bases from V and 2 bases from J; junction bases left unmatched: 6. The full variable domain, with the rest looked up from reference TRBV7-8 and TRBJ2-1, is GAGVSQSPRYKVAKRGQDVALRCDPISGHVSLFWYQQALGQGPEFLTYFQNEAQLDKSGLPSDRFFAERPEGSVSTLKIQRTQQEDSAVYLCASSEGLATYNEQFFGPGTRLTVL.

The gene calls are TRBV28 and TRBJ2-5; D perhaps matches TRBD1 (6 bases). The CDR3 extends over 14 amino acids. Trimming cost V 6 bases and J 1 base, with 12 bases left between them. Germline CDR1 and CDR2: MDHEN and SYDVKM. The CDR3 region has the DNA TGTGCCAGCAGGGGCCCAGGGGTCCAAGAGACCCAGTACTTC. It codes for CASRGPGVQETQYF. Drawing the rest from reference TRBV28 and TRBJ2-5, the complete variable domain is DVKVTQSSRYLVKRTGEKVFLECVQDMDHENMFWYRQDPGLGLRLIYFSYDVKMKEKGDIPEGYSVSREKKERFSLILESASTNQTSMYLCASRGPGVQETQYFGPGTRLLVL.

This clonotype was seen more than once but under ten times. The chain uses TRBV27 and TRBJ2-5, with TRBD1 as a possible D gene (6 bases). This CDR3 region has 14 residues. Between the trimmed V and J ends, which lost 6 bases and 5 bases, there was a span of 16 bases. Per germline, CDR1 MNHEY and CDR2 SMNVEV (reference sequence). The CDR3 region has the DNA TGTGCCAGCAGCCATGACAGCACAGGGGAGACCCAGTACTTC. Translated: CASSHDSTGETQYF.

This clonotype was observed a handful of times. The rearrangement uses TRBV7-8 and TRBJ1-5; possible D gene TRBD1, 5 bases. The germline V gene encodes CDR1 SGHVS and CDR2 FQNEAQ. This CDR3 region has 14 residues. V was cut by 5 bases and J by 11 bases, with 19 bases left in between. The CDR3: CASSQDRNGKSQHF. As DNA, the CDR3 is TGTGCCAGCAGCCAAGACAGAAATGGGAAGTCCCAGCATTTT.

This clonotype was recorded a few times. The V call is TRBV7-9, the J call TRBJ2-2, with D hard to call. In germline, CDR1 is SEHNR, CDR2 FQNEAQ (reference sequence). The CDR3 has 18 residues. The V end lost 5 bases, the J end lost 7 bases, and 26 bases lay between the germline ends. CDR3 in amino acids: CASSKNTALVGSNGELFF. As DNA, the CDR3 is TGTGCCAGCAGCAAAAATACGGCCCTAGTGGGATCGAACGGGGAGCTGTTTTTT.

V gene TRBV15 combines with J gene TRBJ2-3, with D hard to call. The CDR3 sequence is 17 residues long. The germline CDR1 and CDR2 sequences are LNHNV and YYDKDF (reference sequence). The V gene lost 0 bases and the J gene lost 0 bases, with 13 bases spanning the gap. CDR3 sequence (DNA): TGTGCCACCAGCAGAGAAATCGCGGCGGTTAGCACAGATACGCAGTATTTT. Its protein product is CATSREIAAVSTDTQYF.

The chain is built from TRBV15 and TRBJ1-1; D is perhaps TRBD1 (5 bases). V was trimmed by 7 bases and J by 5 bases, leaving 17 bases between them. In germline, CDR1 is LNHNV, CDR2 YYDKDF (reference sequence). This CDR3 region has 14 residues. This CDR3 reads CATTTGRGGTEAFF. The CDR3 bases are TGTGCCACCACCACAGGTCGGGGGGGGACTGAAGCTTTCTTT.

Only a few counts were recorded for this clonotype. This chain uses TRBV28 with TRBJ2-1; D gene ambiguous. The CDR3 consists of 12 residues. V was shortened by 6 bases and J by 13 bases, with 16 bases between the two germline ends. CDR1 and CDR2 (germline): MDHEN, SYDVKM. The CDR3 sequence is CASRTPGYHQFF. The CDR3 DNA reads as TGTGCCAGCAGGACCCCGGGCTACCACCAGTTCTTC.

This clonotype was detected only a few times. The rearrangement joins TRBV6-5 to TRBJ2-2; D unresolved. The CDR3 has 14 residues. The germline CDR1 and CDR2 sequences are MNHEY and SVGAGI. The germline V and J ends were trimmed by 2 bases and 7 bases, with 11 bases remaining between them. The CDR3: CASSYTLFSGELFF. The CDR3 DNA is TGTGCCAGCAGTTACACACTATTTAGCGGGGAGCTGTTTTTT.

This clonotype was seen a handful of times. This chain joins TRBV7-9 and TRBJ1-1; possibly TRBD1 for D (5 bases). The length of the CDR3 is 16 residues. Per germline, CDR1 SEHNR and CDR2 FQNEAQ (reference sequence). With 4 bases removed from V and 6 bases from J, the gap between germline ends came to 21 bases. The DNA of the CDR3 is TGTGCCAGCAGCTCGCCCCTCTATCAGGGAACGGCTGAAGCTTTCTTT. Protein: CASSSPLYQGTAEAFF.

This clonotype has only a few counts. The chain employs TRBV5-1 and TRBJ1-1; tentative D call: TRBD1 (5 bases). The germline V gene encodes CDR1 SGHRS and CDR2 YFSETQ. The CDR3 extends over 14 amino acids. Trimming stripped 2 bases from V and 4 bases from J, with 12 bases between. In DNA, the CDR3 is TGCGCCAGCAGCTTCGAGAGGGGTCGCACTGAAGCTTTCTTT. Its protein product is CASSFERGRTEAFF.

This clonotype occurred a few times. The rearrangement links TRBV13 to TRBJ1-1, with D possibly matching TRBD1 (5 bases). The V gene lost 5 bases and the J gene lost 6 bases, with 16 bases spanning the gap. Germline V gives CDR1 PRHDT, CDR2 FYEKMQ (reference sequence). CDR3 size: 14 residues. The CDR3 region has the DNA TGTGCCAGCAGCCGGAGGGGAGGGAGACCTGAAGCTTTCTTT. Amino acid sequence: CASSRRGGRPEAFF. The variable domain in full, completed from reference TRBV13 and TRBJ1-1, reads AAGVIQSPRHLIKEKRETATLKCYPIPRHDTVYWYQQGPGQDPQFLISFYEKMQSDKGSIPDRFSAQQFSDYHSELNMSSLELGDSALYFCASSRRGGRPEAFFGQGTRLTVV.

This clonotype turned up a few times. The genes are TRBV6-2 or TRBV6-3 and TRBJ1-1; 7 bases map to TRBD1. The CDR3 spans 15 residues. Trimming at V came to 4 bases and at J to 0 bases, leaving 5 bases not matched to a gene. Germline-derived CDR1 and CDR2 are MNHEY and SVGEGT. The CDR3 loop is CASSLLTGLNTEAFF. CDR3 in DNA: TGTGCCAGCAGTTTATTGACAGGGTTGAACACTGAAGCTTTCTTT.

This chain links TRBV19 with TRBJ1-1, with D hard to call. Germline values: CDR1 LNHDA, CDR2 SQIVND (reference sequence). The V and J ends lost 3 bases and 0 bases respectively, with 8 bases between them. The CDR3 sequence is 14 residues long. The CDR3 region has the DNA TGTGCCAGTAGTATGTTGAGGATGAACACTGAAGCTTTCTTT. Protein product: CASSMLRMNTEAFF.

This clonotype was detected a few times. The chain has TRBV30 and TRBJ2-7; 9 bases agree with TRBD1. The CDR3 has 11 residues. Trimming took 8 bases from V and 4 from J; bases not matched to a gene: 3. Germline V gives CDR1 GTSNPN, CDR2 SVGIG (reference sequence). The CDR3 is CAEDRGYEQYF. CDR3 coding DNA: TGTGCCGAGGACAGGGGTTACGAGCAGTACTTC.

This clonotype was counted a few times. V usage is TRBV28 and J usage is TRBJ2-1; a weak D match, TRBD1 (6 bases). V gave up 7 bases and J gave up 8 bases, with 15 bases separating them. This CDR3 spans 13 amino acids. From germline, CDR1 is MDHEN and CDR2 SYDVKM. CDR3 amino acids: CASTSWTDDEQFF. The CDR3 region has the DNA TGTGCCAGCACCTCCTGGACAGATGATGAGCAGTTCTTC.

The chain has TRBV5-1 and TRBJ1-2; possible D gene TRBD1, 6 bases. The V end lost 4 bases, the J end lost 1 base, and 14 bases lay between the germline ends. Germline CDR1 reads SGHRS; CDR2 reads YFSETQ. This CDR3 is 15 amino acids long. The CDR3 protein is CASSPSDSLNYGYTF. The CDR3 DNA reads TGCGCCAGCAGCCCCTCGGACAGCCTTAACTATGGCTACACCTTC.

This sequence joins TRBV30 and TRBJ2-4; D not certain. The CDR3 spans 14 residues. Trimming pared 4 bases from V and 0 bases from J, leaving 10 bases between. The V gene's germline CDR1 is GTSNPN and CDR2 SVGIG (reference sequence). The CDR3 DNA reads as TGTGCCTGGACCTTGAGCGTAGCCAAAAACATTCAGTACTTC. This gives the protein CAWTLSVAKNIQYF.

This clonotype was detected only a few times. J is TRBJ1-5 and V is TRBV7-2; TRBD1 matches at 7 bases. This CDR3 region has 14 residues. Per the germline V gene, CDR1 is SGHTA and CDR2 is FQGNSA. V shed 5 bases, J shed 2 bases, and the junction held 3 bases outside the gene matches. The CDR3 coding sequence is TGTGCCAGCAGCCCAGGGGGAGGCAATCAGCCCCAGCATTTT. Translation: CASSPGGGNQPQHF. The whole variable domain, remainder taken from reference TRBV7-2 and TRBJ1-5, is GAGVSQSPSNKVTEKGKDVELRCDPISGHTALYWYRQSLGQGLEFLIYFQGNSAPDKSGLPSDRFSAERTGGSVSTLTIQRTQQEDSAVYLCASSPGGGNQPQHFGDGTRLSIL.

This clonotype has only one observation. CDR3 DNA: TGCGCCAGCAGCTTGGTTGGGGAAAATGAAAAACTGTTTTTT. Translated, it gives CASSLVGENEKLFF. The chain combines TRBV5-1 with TRBJ1-4; D is uncertain. V gave up 0 bases and J gave up 5 bases, with 8 bases separating them. Germline-derived CDR1 and CDR2 are SGHRS and YFSETQ. The CDR3 extends over 14 amino acids.

This chain links TRBV11-2 with TRBJ2-7; 10 nucleotides match TRBD1. Germline V lookup: CDR1 SGHAT, CDR2 FQNNGV. V trimming: 6 bases; J trimming: 4 bases; junction bases outside the gene matches: 6. This CDR3 has 14 residues. As DNA, the CDR3 is TGTGCCAGCAGGGGACAGGGGAGGGCGTACGAGCAGTACTTC. This encodes CASRGQGRAYEQYF.